The 32 T cell receptor beta chains presented below share a single source sample, sequenced in a study of cytomegalovirus exposure and HLA in healthy donors. The PCR had 60 Vbeta and 13 Jbeta primers. Here immunoSEQ multiplex PCR was the method, and the copy in TCRdb shows in-frame clones only, minus some. Counted here are around 130,000 clones, about three quarters occurring once; the ten biggest clones make up approximately 2.9%. Sample: PBMCs. The source of these receptors is a human donor in good health.

The V call is TRBV5-4, the J call TRBJ2-1; 9 positions agree with TRBD2. The CDR3 totals 16 residues. Germline lookup yields CDR1 SGHNT and CDR2 YYREEE (reference sequence). The ends lost 4 bases at V and 2 bases at J; junction bases unmatched: 7. The CDR3 DNA sequence: TGTGCCAGCAGCGGGGAAGCGGGGGGAACCTACAATGAGCAGTTCTTC. This encodes CASSGEAGGTYNEQFF.

The V and J genes are TRBV4-1 and TRBJ2-5, with TRBD1 matching 8 bases. Germline V lookup: CDR1 MGHRA, CDR2 YSYEKL. There are 16 residues in the CDR3. J was trimmed by 1 base and V by 3 bases; bases with no gene match: 7. Here the CDR3 DNA reads TGCGCCAGCAGCCATAAGGACAGGGCTCCCCAAGAGACCCAGTACTTC. Translating gives CASSHKDRAPQETQYF.

The rearrangement links TRBV5-1 to TRBJ1-2, with 7 bases identical to TRBD1. Germline-derived CDR1 and CDR2 are SGHRS and YFSETQ. With 0 bases clipped from V and 2 bases from J, the junction kept 1 base outside the gene matches. The CDR3 is made up of 14 amino acids. In DNA, the CDR3 is TGCGCCAGCAGCTTGGAGGGGGCGAACTATGGCTACACCTTC. Translating it yields CASSLEGANYGYTF.

The CDR3 here is CASSLSPSGGVTGELFF. The CDR3 DNA reads TGTGCCAGCAGCTTAAGCCCTAGCGGGGGGGTGACCGGGGAGCTGTTTTTT. The rearrangement joins TRBV7-3 to TRBJ2-2, with TRBD2 matching 12 bases. With 1 base clipped from V and 5 bases from J, the junction kept 5 bases outside the gene matches. The CDR3 sequence is 17 residues long. CDR1 SGHTA and CDR2 FQGTGA come from the germline V gene.

The chain is built from TRBV7-6 and TRBJ2-5; tentative D call: TRBD2 (6 bases). The ends were cut back, 0 bases at V and 9 bases at J, with 29 bases in the middle. Germline CDR1 SGHVS, CDR2 FNYEAQ. The CDR3 runs 19 residues. This CDR3 reads CASSLAFSSAGLKRGPQYF. In DNA form, the CDR3 reads TGTGCCAGCAGCTTAGCATTTTCTTCGGCGGGGCTCAAAAGAGGGCCCCAGTACTTC.

This CDR3 is CASTPTVYAEAFF. Written as DNA, the CDR3 is TGTGCCAGCACGCCCACTGTGTACGCTGAAGCTTTCTTT. This chain uses TRBV6-5 with TRBJ1-1, with D uncertain. The V and J ends lost 7 bases and 6 bases respectively, with 15 bases between them. Germline V CDR1 and CDR2: MNHEY, SVGAGI. The CDR3 consists of 13 residues.

The gene calls are TRBV6-6 and TRBJ2-2, with 8 bases fitting TRBD1. Germline CDR1 and CDR2: MNHNY and SVGAGI (reference sequence). The J segment lost 3 bases and the V segment lost 4 bases, leaving 4 bases of the junction unmatched. CDR3 size: 15 residues. The CDR3 is CASSSRDRYTGELFF. In DNA, the CDR3 is TGTGCCAGCAGTTCCCGGGACAGGTACACCGGGGAGCTGTTTTTT.

J is TRBJ2-4 and V is TRBV7-2; D might be TRBD1 (7 bases). Trimming took off 0 bases at V and 7 bases at J, with 19 bases between the two ends. This CDR3 region has 17 residues. Germline assignment: CDR1 SGHTA and CDR2 FQGNSA. The CDR3 region has the DNA TGTGCCAGCAGCTTAGCGTTGGAGGGGGCTTTCGTCAACATTCAGTACTTC. Amino acid sequence: CASSLALEGAFVNIQYF. The variable domain in full, completed from reference TRBV7-2 and TRBJ2-4, reads GAGVSQSPSNKVTEKGKDVELRCDPISGHTALYWYRQSLGQGLEFLIYFQGNSAPDKSGLPSDRFSAERTGGSVSTLTIQRTQQEDSAVYLCASSLALEGAFVNIQYFGAGTRLSVL.

The chain employs TRBV6-6 and TRBJ2-7, with 11 bases fitting TRBD1. Per germline, CDR1 MNHNY and CDR2 SVGAGI (reference sequence). With V trimmed by 0 bases and J by 3 bases, 1 base remained unmatched. CDR3 length: 15 amino acids. The DNA for the CDR3 is TGTGCCAGCAGTTACTCCGGGACAGGGGGCTACGAGCAGTACTTC. Amino acids: CASSYSGTGGYEQYF.

V is TRBV19 and J is TRBJ1-5; D perhaps matches TRBD1 (5 bases). This CDR3 has 16 amino acids. From germline, CDR1 is LNHDA and CDR2 SQIVND (reference sequence). The V and J ends lost 6 bases and 2 bases respectively, with 17 bases between them. CDR3: CASSTGGAGGNQPQHF. The CDR3 nucleotides read TGTGCCAGTAGCACGGGAGGGGCCGGGGGCAATCAGCCCCAGCATTTT. Complete variable domain (other parts from reference TRBV19 and TRBJ1-5): DGGITQSPKYLFRKEGQNVTLSCEQNLNHDAMYWYRQDPGQGLRLIYYSQIVNDFQKGDIAEGYSVSREKKESFPLTVTSAQKNPTAFYLCASSTGGAGGNQPQHFGDGTRLSIL.

This rearrangement joins TRBV28 to TRBJ1-1, with no clear D. Germline V CDR1 and CDR2: MDHEN, SYDVKM. Trimming cost V 3 bases and J 2 bases, with 7 bases left between them. The CDR3 extends over 13 amino acids. The CDR3 sequence is CASSFSLNTEAFF. In DNA form, the CDR3 reads TGTGCCAGCAGTTTTTCCCTCAACACTGAAGCTTTCTTT. Supplemented by reference TRBV28 and TRBJ1-1, the full variable domain reads DVKVTQSSRYLVKRTGEKVFLECVQDMDHENMFWYRQDPGLGLRLIYFSYDVKMKEKGDIPEGYSVSREKKERFSLILESASTNQTSMYLCASSFSLNTEAFFGQGTRLTVV.

CDR3 nucleotides: TGTGCCAGTAGTATAGACGGGCTAGCGGGGCCCCCATACAATGAGCAGTTCTTC. This gives the protein CASSIDGLAGPPYNEQFF. This sequence joins TRBV19 and TRBJ2-1, with 9 positions matching TRBD2. Trimming removed 0 bases from V and 4 bases from J; junction bases left unmatched: 10. The CDR3 runs 18 residues. CDR1 is LNHDA, CDR2 SQIVND, per germline (reference sequence).

V and J are TRBV5-4 and TRBJ1-6, with 7 bases that match TRBD1. Germline CDR1 SGHNT, CDR2 YYREEE (reference sequence). V was pared by 2 bases and J by 5 bases, with 7 bases of the junction left unmatched. The CDR3 has 16 amino acids. Written as DNA, the CDR3 is TGTGCCAGCAGCTTCCCGGGACAGAGAAATAATTCACCCCTCCACTTT. Translating it yields CASSFPGQRNNSPLHF.

This clone was seen only once. The V gene is TRBV30, the J gene TRBJ1-1; 7 nucleotides align to TRBD1. V was pared by 0 bases and J by 10 bases, with 11 bases of the junction left unmatched. The CDR3 covers 14 residues. CDR1 and CDR2 from the germline V gene are GTSNPN and SVGIG (reference sequence). CDR3 sequence (DNA): TGTGCCTGGAGTGTACTTGTAGGGGGCACGGGAGCTTTCTTT. This sequence encodes CAWSVLVGGTGAFF. Full variable domain (remainder filled in from reference TRBV30 and TRBJ1-1): SQTIHQWPATLVQPVGSPLSLECTVEGTSNPNLYWYRQAAGRGLQLLFYSVGIGQISSEVPQNLSASRPQDRQFILSSKKLLLSDSGFYLCAWSVLVGGTGAFFGQGTRLTVV.

V gene TRBV7-6 combines with J gene TRBJ1-2; tentative D call: TRBD1 (5 bases). The V end was cut by 1 base, the J end by 8 bases, with 11 bases between. This CDR3 comprises 13 residues. Germline lookup yields CDR1 SGHVS and CDR2 FNYEAQ. Here the CDR3 DNA reads TGTGCCAGCAGCTTAGTGGCAGGGCAAGGCTACACCTTC. It is translated as CASSLVAGQGYTF.

This clone showed up just a few times. The rearrangement joins TRBV29-1 to TRBJ1-4; D gene unclear. Deletions cut 4 bases from V and 4 bases from J, with 13 bases between. Germline CDR1 and CDR2: SQVTM and ANQGSEA. This CDR3 has 14 residues. The CDR3 spells CSVAPSGVNEKLFF. Written as DNA, the CDR3 is TGCAGCGTTGCCCCCTCCGGGGTTAATGAAAAACTGTTTTTT.

The V call is TRBV6-1, the J call TRBJ1-4; the match to TRBD1 covers 9 bases. The CDR3 has 14 amino acids. Germline V gene sequence: CDR1 MNHNS, CDR2 SASEGT. The junction had 5 bases not matched to a gene; V was cut back by 6 bases and J by 6 bases. The CDR3 loop is CASRHRGLDEKLFF. CDR3 in DNA: TGTGCCAGCAGGCACAGGGGGCTGGATGAAAAACTGTTTTTT.

The chain couples TRBV6-5 to TRBJ2-5, with unresolved D. This CDR3 is built from 12 residues. Trimming shortened V by 8 bases and J by 4 bases, and 11 bases separated the two germline ends. Germline V gene data show CDR1 as MNHEY and CDR2 as SVGAGI. The CDR3 DNA reads TGTGCCAGCTCCCCGAGCTTAGAGACCCAGTACTTC. Its protein product is CASSPSLETQYF.

The chain recombines TRBV4-3 with TRBJ2-3, with TRBD2 identical over 12 bases. The CDR3 runs 18 residues. Germline V gives CDR1 LGHNA, CDR2 YSLEER. V lost 1 base to trimming and J lost 4 bases; unmatched junction nucleotides: 9. CDR3 loop: CASSQGLAGGRGADTQYF. The CDR3 nucleotides read TGCGCCAGCAGCCAAGGGCTAGCGGGGGGGCGAGGAGCAGATACGCAGTATTTT.

On this clone: One end of the junction does not line up with germline, which may come from a read error. V and J are TRBV6-1 and TRBJ2-3; 11 nucleotides align to TRBD2. Germline V lookup: CDR1 MNHNS, CDR2 SASEGT. The CDR3 loop spans 16 amino acids. The CDR3 loop reads CACSADSGGATDTQYF. CDR3 in DNA: TGTGCCTGCAGTGCGGATAGCGGGGGGGCGACAGATACGCAGTATTTT.

This clone showed up just a few times. CDR3 sequence (DNA): TGTGCCAGCAGCACGGCCAGGGAAGCTTTCTTT. Residues: CASSTAREAFF. The rearrangement joins TRBV6-6 to TRBJ1-1; no clear D gene. Germline V lookup: CDR1 MNHNY, CDR2 SVGAGI (reference sequence). The V and J ends lost 6 bases and 8 bases respectively, with 10 bases between them. The CDR3 runs 11 residues.

In its sample, this clone was seen a few times. The V call is TRBV18, the J call TRBJ2-5; TRBD2 is a possible D gene (5 bases). The CDR3 is made up of 15 amino acids. Trimming took 4 bases from V and 5 from J, leaving 17 bases between them. In germline, CDR1 is KGHSH, CDR2 LQKENI. This chain's CDR3 is CASSHTGGGLETQYF. The CDR3 DNA sequence: TGTGCCAGCTCACACACCGGAGGCGGGCTGGAGACCCAGTACTTC. The full variable domain, completed using reference TRBV18 and TRBJ2-5, is NAGVMQNPRHLVRRRGQEARLRCSPMKGHSHVYWYRQLPEEGLKFMVYLQKENIIDESGMPKERFSAEFPKEGPSILRIQQVVRGDSAAYFCASSHTGGGLETQYFGPGTRLLVL.

The chain is built from TRBV18 and TRBJ2-3, with 9 positions matching TRBD2. In germline, CDR1 is KGHSH, CDR2 LQKENI. The CDR3 has 15 residues. V lost 2 bases, J lost 1 base, and 1 base stayed unmatched. Here the CDR3 reads CASSPKRGGTDTQYF. The CDR3 nucleotides read TGTGCCAGCTCACCAAAGCGGGGGGGCACAGATACGCAGTATTTT.

This clone was observed a single time. The rearrangement uses TRBV4-3 and TRBJ1-2; the D gene is possibly TRBD1 (5 bases). Germline-derived CDR1 and CDR2 are LGHNA and YSLEER. The CDR3 has 17 amino acids. The V end lost 2 bases, the J end lost 8 bases, and 24 bases lay between the germline ends. Here the CDR3 reads CASSQNWDSGAPGGYTF. The CDR3 nucleotides are TGCGCCAGCAGCCAAAATTGGGACTCCGGGGCACCGGGGGGCTACACCTTC.

A remark on this clone: At one of its ends the junction is not consistent with the germline gene, which may arise from a read error. This chain uses TRBV7-8 with TRBJ2-5; D remains unclear. From germline, CDR1 is SGHVS and CDR2 FQNEAQ. The CDR3 extends over 14 amino acids. In DNA, the CDR3 is TGTGCCAGCAGACCGCAGTGGAATCAAGAGGCCCAGTACTTC. Translating gives CASRPQWNQEAQYF.

V gene TRBV7-8 combines with J gene TRBJ2-5; weak D call: TRBD1 (5 bases). TRBJ2-7 matches the DNA end more closely, so the J call is doubtful. The CDR3 loop spans 12 amino acids. CDR1 and CDR2 (germline): SGHVS, FQNEAQ. CDR3 amino acids: CASSSGFYEQYF. CDR3 bases: TGTGCCAGCAGCTCAGGGTTCTACGAGCAGTACTTC.

The chain employs TRBV11-1 and TRBJ2-7; no firm D call. CDR1 is SGHAT and CDR2 is FQDESV in the germline V gene (reference sequence). This CDR3 contains 14 residues. Trimming removed 0 bases at V and 4 bases at J, with 10 bases between. Here the CDR3 DNA reads TGTGCCAGCAGCTTAGCTGTTGTTCCTTACGAGCAGTACTTC. It is translated as CASSLAVVPYEQYF.

The rearrangement uses TRBV30 and TRBJ2-5; D is possibly TRBD2 (6 bases). This CDR3 region has 16 residues. Germline V gene sequence: CDR1 GTSNPN, CDR2 SVGIG (reference sequence). V was pared by 0 bases and J by 2 bases, with 16 bases between. CDR3 protein: CAWSVRRSGWQETQYF. The CDR3, as DNA: TGTGCCTGGAGTGTACGGCGGAGCGGGTGGCAAGAGACCCAGTACTTC.

The V gene is TRBV4-3, the J gene TRBJ2-3, with D maybe TRBD2 (5 bases). Germline V gene sequence: CDR1 LGHNA, CDR2 YSLEER. This CDR3 has 17 residues. The ends were cut back, 0 bases at V and 0 bases at J, with 13 bases in the middle. The CDR3 loop reads CASSQDLRGTSTDTQYF. DNA for the CDR3: TGCGCCAGCAGCCAAGATCTCCGGGGAACTAGCACAGATACGCAGTATTTT.

This clone has more than one count but fewer than ten. The chain links TRBV7-9 to TRBJ2-4, with 7 bases fitting TRBD1. V gave up 0 bases and J gave up 7 bases; unmatched junction bases: 12. CDR3 length: 17 residues. Germline-derived CDR1 and CDR2 are SEHNR and FQNEAQ (reference sequence). The CDR3 DNA reads as TGTGCCAGCAGCTTAGCCTCCCCCGACAGGGCCGTGAACATTCAGTACTTC. This gives the protein CASSLASPDRAVNIQYF.

This chain joins TRBV28 and TRBJ2-1, with TRBD1 identical over 11 bases. The CDR3 contains 13 residues. J was trimmed by 7 bases and V by 8 bases; bases with no gene match: 4. The germline V gene has CDR1 MDHEN and CDR2 SYDVKM. Written as DNA, the CDR3 is TGTGCCAGCCGGACAGGGGGCATTAATGAGCAGTTCTTC. It translates to CASRTGGINEQFF. Looking up the rest from reference TRBV28 and TRBJ2-1 gives the full variable domain: DVKVTQSSRYLVKRTGEKVFLECVQDMDHENMFWYRQDPGLGLRLIYFSYDVKMKEKGDIPEGYSVSREKKERFSLILESASTNQTSMYLCASRTGGINEQFFGPGTRLTVL.

The genes are TRBV7-9 and TRBJ2-5; TRBD1 matches at 9 bases. The tail of the sequence fits TRBJ2-7 better, so the J call may be wrong. The CDR3 covers 14 residues. In germline, CDR1 is SEHNR, CDR2 FQNEAQ (reference sequence). The CDR3, as DNA: TGTGCCAGCAGCGAAGGACAGGGGTCTTACGAGCAGTACTTC. Protein sequence: CASSEGQGSYEQYF.